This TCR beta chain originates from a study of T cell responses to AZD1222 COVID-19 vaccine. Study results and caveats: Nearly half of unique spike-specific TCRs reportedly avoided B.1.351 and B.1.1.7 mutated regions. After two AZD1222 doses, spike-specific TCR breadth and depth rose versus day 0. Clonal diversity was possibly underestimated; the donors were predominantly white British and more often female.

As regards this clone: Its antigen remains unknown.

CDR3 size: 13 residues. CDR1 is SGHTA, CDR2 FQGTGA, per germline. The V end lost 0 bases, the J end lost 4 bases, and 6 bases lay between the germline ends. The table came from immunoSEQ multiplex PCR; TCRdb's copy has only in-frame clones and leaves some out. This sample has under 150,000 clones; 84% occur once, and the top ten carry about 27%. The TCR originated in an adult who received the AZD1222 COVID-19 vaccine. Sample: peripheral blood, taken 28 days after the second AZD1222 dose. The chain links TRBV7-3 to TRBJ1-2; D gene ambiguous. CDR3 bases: TGTGCCAGCAGCTTAACCCCCGTCTATGGCTACACCTTC. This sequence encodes CASSLTPVYGYTF. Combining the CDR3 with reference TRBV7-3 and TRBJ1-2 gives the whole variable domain GAGVSQTPSNKVTEKGKYVELRCDPISGHTALYWYRQSLGQGPEFLIYFQGTGAADDSGLPNDRFFAVRPEGSVSTLKIQRTERGDSAVYLCASSLTPVYGYTFGSGTRLTVV.